This TCR beta chain comes out of a study of blood T cell repertoires in COVID-19. Across the whole study: Acute and convalescent COVID-19 specimens originated in the United States, Italy and Spain. T cells, B-cell-depleted T cells, or PBMCs supplied cDNA or gDNA.

Per the study methods: It was from reference gene primer amplification that nucleated cell counts were estimated. Profiled with immunoSEQ multiplex PCR; TCRdb holds only in-frame clones, not every one. The D gene and trimming were derived from the DNA, and the V and J assignments and clone size from that table. The table includes more than 250,000 clones, 85% to 90% detected once. V lost 4 bases and J 5 bases, leaving 11 bases between the germline ends. This CDR3 is 13 amino acids long. The germline CDR1 and CDR2 sequences are MGHRA and YSYEKL. The rearrangement joins TRBV4-1 to TRBJ1-1, with D hard to call. Source material: PBMCs or T cells enriched from blood (not recorded which). The source of this sequence is a young woman who had recovered from COVID-19. CDR3 sequence (DNA): TGCGCCAGCAGCCTCGGTGGAGGGACTGAAGCTTTCTTT. Translated: CASSLGGGTEAFF.